This T cell receptor beta chain was observed in a study of T cells in Graves' hyperthyroidism and ophthalmopathy. The study, taken as a whole, reports: Blood also held most thyroid clonotypes expanded beyond 0.001. Model output signaled ophthalmopathy a median around 6.9 months ahead of onset.

The germline CDR1 and CDR2 sequences are LNHDA and SQIVND (reference sequence). V shed 8 bases and J 0 bases; nucleotides not matched to a gene: 3. The CDR3 has 15 residues. Points on this clonotype: The antigen is undetermined.

RNA transcripts gave rise to amplified TCR beta CDR3 regions. Carried out on the TCR CDR3, a first-round RT-PCR used the HTBI primer set. Using its own MiXCR run on the multiplex PCR reads, TCRdb lists one record per CDR3 protein. Of a few hundred thousand distinct CDR3 sequences in the sample, more than 45% were seen once. Uncontrolled infection, other autoimmune disease, pregnancy or lactation excluded patients. This receptor was obtained from an adult woman with Graves' disease, either hyperthyroidism or ophthalmopathy (not recorded which). Input material: peripheral blood or thyroid tissue (not recorded which). This sequence joins TRBV19 and TRBJ2-6, with 8 nucleotides matching TRBD2. The CDR3 sequence is CASSGGYSGANVLTF. CDR3 DNA sequence: TGTGCCAGTTCGGGGGGGTACTCTGGGGCCAACGTCCTGACTTTC.